This T cell receptor (beta chain) was profiled in a study of T cells in Graves' hyperthyroidism and ophthalmopathy (dated by TCRdb to between 2018 and 2021). Study-wide context: Peripheral blood was collected at initial diagnosis, before any treatment. The 75 to 100 discovery patients were randomly split 7:3 into training and test sets. Prospective prediction of ophthalmopathy was tested in an independent validation cohort consisting of about 19 hyperthyroidism patients and 17 patients who later progressed to ophthalmopathy. Thyroid tissue and blood T-cell repertoires from about six Graves' hyperthyroidism patients were also compared in the study. The paper describes TCR Vbeta CDR3 sequencing of around 130 peripheral blood samples, made up of 43 ophthalmopathy patients, 70 to 75 hyperthyroidism patients and 17 progressor patients. A discovery cohort of 95 to 100 patients, 43 with Graves' ophthalmopathy and 55 to 60 with stable Graves' hyperthyroidism, was used to find distinguishing TCR V-J signatures. Once sampling was done, hyperthyroidism patients were given methimazole at a starting dose of 30 mg daily, whereas ophthalmopathy patients were given high-dose intravenous methylprednisolone. Summary of the overall study and its limitations: A model built on a 13 V-J signature distinguished ophthalmopathy from stable hyperthyroidism, reaching roughly 88% sensitivity and under 84% specificity in cross-validation and 80%/75% in testing. In validation, the model predicted progression to ophthalmopathy with approximately 71% sensitivity and 72% to 85% specificity, a median of around six months before onset. No statistical method was used to fix the sample size in advance, and group allocation was not hidden from the investigators. Blood samples also contained most of the expanded thyroid clonotypes (frequency above 0.001), which suggests that blood repertoires may reflect thyroid immune responses.

CDR1 and CDR2, per the germline V gene (reference sequence), are SEHNR and FQNEAQ. V was cut back by 4 bases and J by 1 base, leaving a gap of 13 bases between them. The CDR3 sequence holds 15 residues, the cysteine and phenylalanine included. The entry retains the CDR3 DNA only, 45 bases that are in frame from base 1. In its sample, this clonotype was seen many times. Its binding antigen is unknown. Base qualities are not recorded, but no much larger clone differs from it by a single base. The TCR beta CDR3 regions were amplified from RNA transcripts. A first-round RT-PCR of the TCR CDR3 used the HTBI primer set with the Qiagen OneStep RT-PCR kit. Libraries were constructed in a second round of multiplex PCR, after which size selection and purification were carried out. Sequencing of the libraries was done on an Illumina HiSeq2000 using paired-end 100 bp reads. In the source study's methods: SOAPnuke was used to process the raw data, with reads discarded if the reads contained adapters or uncalled bases, had a mean Phred below 15, or lacked an exact constant-primer or identifier match. COPE v1.2.5 was used to merge the high-quality paired reads, and each unique nucleotide sequence was defined as a clonotype. MiTCR v1.1 was used to align the clonotypes against IMGT TRBV, TRBD and TRBJ reference segments. The analysis was restricted to V-J combinations with a frequency above 0.0001, which together covered 99% to 99.2% of the repertoires. The TCS score was defined as F50 (clonal expansion) divided by E x V (chaos), with BLOSUM62-based TCRdist calculated between CDR3 peptides within each V-J. Welch's t-statistics and random forest reduced 500 to 650 V-J features to 13, which were used in a naive Bayes classifier (R e1071). TCRdb passed the public sequencing reads through fastp at Q25 and MiXCR, retaining productive beta sequences. Rows are unified per CDR3 protein, each entry keeping the most common DNA and genes. The authors' filters were not applied to this entry. This sample holds a few hundred thousand distinct CDR3 sequences; roughly 23% were observed only once. The ten top clones hold 50% of the sample.

Graves' hyperthyroidism was defined as stable when no progression to ophthalmopathy occurred over 18 months of follow-up. Hyperthyroidism patients were newly diagnosed, had a disease duration of under 2 months, and were aged 18 to 65 years. The study excluded patients with uncontrolled infections, other autoimmune diseases, pregnancy or lactation. Diagnoses were based on clinical symptoms, serum thyroxine and TRAb, thyroid ultrasound and orbital computed tomography. Ficoll-Paque density gradient centrifugation was used to isolate PBMCs from about 10 ml of fresh peripheral blood. Trizol reagent was used to extract total RNA, and RNA quality was then checked on an Agilent 2100 Bioanalyzer.

The chain links TRBV7-9 with TRBJ1-1, with a weak D call of TRBD1 (5 bases match). Specimen: blood. The TCR originated in a woman aged 50 to 65 with Graves' hyperthyroidism. The sequenced DNA: TGTGCCAGCAGCTCCGCACGGGGGGAGAACACTGAAGCTTTCTTT. Translated, this is CASSSARGENTEAFF.